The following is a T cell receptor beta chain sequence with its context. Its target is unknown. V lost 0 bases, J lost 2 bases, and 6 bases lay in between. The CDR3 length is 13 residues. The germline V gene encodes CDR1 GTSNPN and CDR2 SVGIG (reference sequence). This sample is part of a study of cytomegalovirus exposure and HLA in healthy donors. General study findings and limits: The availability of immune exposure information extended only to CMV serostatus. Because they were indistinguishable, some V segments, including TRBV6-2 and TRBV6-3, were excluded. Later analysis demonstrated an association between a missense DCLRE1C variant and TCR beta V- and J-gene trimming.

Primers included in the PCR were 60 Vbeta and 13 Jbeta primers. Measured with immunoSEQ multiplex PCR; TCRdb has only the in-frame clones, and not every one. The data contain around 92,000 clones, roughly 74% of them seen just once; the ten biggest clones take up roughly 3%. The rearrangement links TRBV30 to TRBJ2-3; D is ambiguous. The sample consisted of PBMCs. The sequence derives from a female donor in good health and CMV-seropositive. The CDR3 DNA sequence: TGTGCCTGGAGTGTAAGCGTCACAGATACGCAGTATTTT. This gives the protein CAWSVSVTDTQYF.